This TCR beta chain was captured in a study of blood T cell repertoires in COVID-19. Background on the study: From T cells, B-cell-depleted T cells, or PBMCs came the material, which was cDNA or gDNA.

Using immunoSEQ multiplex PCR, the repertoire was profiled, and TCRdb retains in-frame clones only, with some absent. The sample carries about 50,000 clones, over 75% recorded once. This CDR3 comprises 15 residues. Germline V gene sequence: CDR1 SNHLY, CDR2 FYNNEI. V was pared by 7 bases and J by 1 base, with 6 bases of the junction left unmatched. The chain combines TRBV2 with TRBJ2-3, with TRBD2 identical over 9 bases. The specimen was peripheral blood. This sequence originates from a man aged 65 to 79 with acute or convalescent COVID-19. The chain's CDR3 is CASKRTSARTDTQYF. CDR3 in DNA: TGTGCCAGCAAAAGGACTAGCGCCCGCACAGATACGCAGTATTTT.